This T cell receptor beta chain was documented in a study of blood T cell repertoires in COVID-19. As for the study in general: The samples span acute and convalescent COVID-19 from the United States, Italy and Spain. In each case, the material was cDNA or gDNA derived from T cells, B-cell-depleted T cells, or PBMCs.

Original analysis: Quantification of nucleated cells was approximated via reference gene primer amplification. TCRdb keeps only in-frame clones here, not all; method: immunoSEQ multiplex PCR. The DNA was the basis for D and trimming; V, J and clone size are from that table. The sample lists under 150,000 clones; around 82% were seen once. V lost 5 bases and J lost 3; bases outside the gene matches: 8. Germline V gene lookup returns CDR1 MNHEY and CDR2 SVGAGI. The CDR3 loop spans 15 amino acids. The rearrangement uses TRBV6-5 and TRBJ2-7; 9 bases map to TRBD2. The source material was peripheral blood. The TCR comes from a woman in her fifties or sixties with acute or convalescent COVID-19. DNA for the CDR3: TGTGCCAGCAGTACCCTAGCGGGACCTCTCTACGAGCAGTACTTC. This gives the protein CASSTLAGPLYEQYF.